This T cell receptor (beta chain) stems from a study of T cell responses to AZD1222 COVID-19 vaccine (TCRdb year 2021). In the study overall: AZD1222 recipients with second doses at about 4 weeks or about 12 weeks were pooled, because spike-specific TCR depth and breadth did not differ between schedules. Trial participants were enrolled by age into 18-55, 56-69 and 70-plus year subgroups, with around 150, 28 and 57 TCR-sequenced participants respectively. A total of around 240 trial participants underwent TCR sequencing, of whom 200 to 220 received two doses of AZD1222 and about 26 received two doses of the MenACWY control vaccine.

The CDR3 regions of human TCRbeta chains were analyzed by immunosequencing. In the authors' own workflow: TCRs in the repertoires were compared against a reference library of SARS-CoV-2-specific TCRs that had been generated with the MIRA antigen-specificity platform. Breadth was defined as the fraction of unique TCRs that were SARS-CoV-2-associated, and depth was defined as the fraction of total T cells that were SARS-CoV-2-associated. Using the MIRA data, every spike-specific TCR was mapped to the spike region that the TCR reacted to and assigned to either a CD4 or a CD8 class. Log10-transformed breadth and depth values were compared by one-way ANOVA with Sidak's multiple comparisons tests. The immuneACCESS repertoire file appears here via TCRdb, limited to in-frame rearrangements. These files lack a portion of the clones; in checked studies, under half of the deficit traces to unresolved V genes, and the cause of the others is not known. V and J calls and clone size are those listed in that table; D and trimming were worked out from the DNA. The sample profile shows about 78,000 clones; roughly 87% of them were found once. In total, the top ten clones hold 24% of the sample.

About this clone itself: The specificity of this receptor is unknown. Per-nucleotide qualities are absent, and no much larger clonotype sits a single base away.

CDR1 SGHVS and CDR2 FQNEAQ are derived from the germline V gene. Relative to germline, V is 0 bases shorter and J is 3 bases shorter, with 9 bases between their ends. From cysteine to phenylalanine, the CDR3 is 15 amino acids long. The only DNA kept is the CDR3, 45 bases in frame from the first base. The research as a whole found: Reportedly, close to half of the unique spike-specific TCRs recognized epitopes lying outside the regions that are mutated in the B.1.351 and B.1.1.7 variants. Participants were mostly white British and included more females than males, and it was suggested by the authors that clonal diversity may have been underestimated. CD4 TCRs associated with the vaccine covered the entire spike protein, and the dominant responses were in regions 160-218 and 743-854. No day 14 peak-response samples were available, so repertoires were characterized only after the peak T cell response. In the small 56-69-year group, the increase in depth fell short of significance, most likely because of low power. Conclusions about previously exposed vaccinees are limited, since just six AZD1222 recipients were seropositive for SARS-CoV-2 at baseline. After two AZD1222 doses, spike-specific TCR breadth and depth were significantly higher than at day 0 and than in MenACWY recipients.

The sample's time point label, decoded: baseline before first vaccination. Vaccinee samples were obtained from the UK trials COV001 and COV002, which included a single-blind randomized controlled phase 2/3 trial of AZD1222 (ChAdOx1 nCoV-19) in healthy adults. Trial participant PBMC samples were collected at day 0 and day 28 after the second dose for TCRbeta chain sequencing. The sample was peripheral blood, taken on day 0 of AZD1222 vaccination. The receptor was derived from an adult in good health. The chain links TRBV7-8 with TRBJ2-1; the D segment could be TRBD2, given 5 matching bases. The CDR3 reads as follows: CASSLAEGIYNEQFF. The DNA sequence is as follows: TGTGCCAGCAGCTTAGCAGAGGGAATCTACAATGAGCAGTTCTTC.